This T cell receptor beta chain was sequenced during a study of immune evolution from preneoplasia to lung adenocarcinoma (dated by TCRdb to 2020 to 2023). Background for the entire study: HLA loss of heterozygosity was found in approximately 7.6% of AIS, 15% of MIA and about 32% of ADC lesions, and in no AAH lesions. Whole exome sequencing and methylation data from the same cohort of nodules were integrated with the immune data. A total of over 50 patients contributed TCR sequencing data. Sample size was determined by specimen availability and not by a prior power calculation. A total of about 53 patients with pulmonary nodules who underwent surgical resection were included in the overall cohort. The study reported that around 100 samples were used for TCR sequencing. Immune contexture across lung adenocarcinoma precursors and invasive adenocarcinoma was profiled using immune gene expression, TCR sequencing and multiplex immunofluorescence. POLYSOLVER was used to infer Class I HLA alleles from exome data, while LOHHLA was used to detect allele-specific HLA loss. Resected precursor lesions (AAH, AIS, MIA) and invasive adenocarcinomas were compared with paired morphologically normal lung tissue.

TCR beta CDR3 regions were sequenced from DNA using the immunoSEQ hsTCRbeta Kit. As for the authors' bioinformatics: The ImmunoSEQ Analyzer was used to analyse the TCR sequencing data. T cell clonality was defined as 1 minus Pielou's evenness computed on productive rearrangements. To measure T cell diversity, the inverse Simpson index was applied to productive templates. T cell density was defined as TCR beta template counts normalized to usable DNA, with usable DNA estimated by amplifying and sequencing housekeeping genes. Two-sided Kruskal-Wallis tests were used to compare TCR metrics across histologic stages. Not all clones reach the TCRdb copy of this immuneACCESS table, which keeps in-frame sequences only. Checked studies attribute under half of the gap to unresolved V genes and leave the rest unexplained. That table furnishes V, J and clone size, whereas the DNA furnished D and trimming. The sample profile shows some 10,000 clones; 79% of them were found once. The ten biggest clones cover around 9% of the sample.

Resection was performed on patients in Japan or China between about 2013 and 2018. Two lung cancer pathologists independently confirmed the histologic diagnosis of each case on H&E slides. Macro-dissection after pathologic assessment enriched premalignant or tumor cells for nucleic acid extraction. The AllPrep DNA/RNA FFPE Kit was used to isolate DNA from FFPE tissue. The V and J ends are trimmed by 6 bases and 3 bases, leaving 12 bases between them. The CDR3 covers 14 residues, taking in both the cysteine and the phenylalanine. The kept DNA is CDR3 alone, 42 bases in frame from the first base. CDR1 MNHEY and CDR2 SMNVEV are derived from the germline V gene (reference sequence). In the case of this clone: Which antigen it targets is not known. Within one base of it there is no much larger clone, and no base qualities were kept.

The paper's findings and limits, for the study overall: Top T cell clone frequencies were highest in normal lung and appeared to decrease progressively from AAH through AIS, MIA and invasive adenocarcinoma. T cell clonality was highest in KRAS-mutant nodules compared with EGFR-mutant or double wild-type lesions. Because all patients came from Japan and China, whether the findings apply to Western populations was uncertain. The findings rested on association rather than direct causation, and larger cohorts with long-term follow-up and longitudinal biopsies were considered necessary. Clonality was highest in normal lung, while later-stage lesions appeared to have lower clonality but higher T cell density and diversity.

Recombination linked TRBV27 to TRBJ1-5; there is no confident call for the D gene. The sequenced material came from FFPE minimally invasive lung adenocarcinoma tissue. Reading the label with the study, this specimen's cell subset or site is: micro-invasive lung adenocarcinoma (MIA). The sequence was obtained from a donor aged 70 or over with lung adenocarcinoma. For the CDR3, the sequence is CASSFLGYNQPQHF. The DNA sequence follows: TGTGCCAGCAGCTTCCTGGGGTACAATCAGCCCCAGCATTTT.